This T cell receptor (beta chain) appears in the sequencing data of a study of control samples from healthy donors and cancer patients. This table comes from immunoSEQ multiplex PCR, and its TCRdb copy is limited to in-frame clones, with some not included. The profile shows about 30,000 clones, 65% to 80% of them singletons. V was trimmed by 10 bases and J by 3 bases, leaving 15 bases between them. This CDR3 region has 13 residues. Germline V gene data show CDR1 as MDHEN and CDR2 as SYDVKM. The V and J genes are TRBV28 and TRBJ1-1; D uncertain. The sequencing sample was made of PBMCs. The receptor was isolated from a man aged 60 to 69 with head and neck cancer. As DNA, the CDR3 is TGTGCCATCTCGAAAGGGCGCGACACTGAAGCTTTCTTT. Protein product: CAISKGRDTEAFF.